This TCR beta chain is drawn from a study of blood T cell repertoires in COVID-19. Study at large: The analysed material was cDNA or gDNA that came from T cells, B-cell-depleted T cells, or PBMCs.

CDR1 is KGHSH, CDR2 LQKENI, per germline. Trimming removed 3 bases at V and 8 bases at J, with 8 bases between. The CDR3 runs 12 residues. Membership in each cohort depended on participant-reported clinical history. In Cohort 3, a recovered donor had either two negative PCRs, clearance, or symptom resolution. In the authors' workflow: Estimates of nucleated cell counts were drawn from the amplification of reference gene primers. The method was immunoSEQ multiplex PCR; TCRdb's version includes in-frame clones alone and lacks a portion of them. The DNA gave D and trimming, while V, J and clone size come from that table. The repertoire holds around 200,000 clones, with roughly 85% as singletons.

Sequenced material: PBMCs or T cells enriched from blood (not recorded which). The sequence was collected from a man aged 35 to 55 who had recovered from COVID-19. This chain links TRBV18 with TRBJ2-1, with a tentative D call TRBD2 (5 bases). The CDR3 loop is CASSPEADEQFF. Here the CDR3 DNA reads TGTGCCAGCTCACCGGAAGCGGATGAGCAGTTCTTC.